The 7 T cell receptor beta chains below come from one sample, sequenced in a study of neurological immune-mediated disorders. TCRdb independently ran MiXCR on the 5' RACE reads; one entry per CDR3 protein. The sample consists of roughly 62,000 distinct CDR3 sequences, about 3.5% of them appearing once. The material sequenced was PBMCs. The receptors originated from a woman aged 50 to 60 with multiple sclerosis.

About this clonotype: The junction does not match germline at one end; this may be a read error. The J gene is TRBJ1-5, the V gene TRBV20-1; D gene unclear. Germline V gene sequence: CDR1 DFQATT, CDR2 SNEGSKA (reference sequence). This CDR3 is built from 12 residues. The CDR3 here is CSARQLNQPQNF. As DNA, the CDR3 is TGCAGTGCTAGACAGCTAAATCAGCCCCAGAATTTT.

This CDR3 reads CASSQDRDYRLKETQYF. In DNA form, the CDR3 reads TGCGCCAGCAGCCAAGACCGGGACTACCGACTGAAAGAGACCCAGTACTTC. This sequence joins TRBV4-1 and TRBJ2-5; 7 nucleotides agree with TRBD2. The germline CDR1 and CDR2 sequences are MGHRA and YSYEKL. V shed 0 bases, J shed 3 bases, and the junction held 10 bases outside the gene matches. CDR3 size: 17 residues.

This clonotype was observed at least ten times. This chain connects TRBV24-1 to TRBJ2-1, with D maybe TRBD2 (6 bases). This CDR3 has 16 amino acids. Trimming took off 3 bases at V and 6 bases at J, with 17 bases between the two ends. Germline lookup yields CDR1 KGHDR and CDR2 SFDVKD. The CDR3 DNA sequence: TGTGCCACCAGTGATGAACTAGCCGGGGGTGGCAATGAGCAGTTCTTC. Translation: CATSDELAGGGNEQFF.

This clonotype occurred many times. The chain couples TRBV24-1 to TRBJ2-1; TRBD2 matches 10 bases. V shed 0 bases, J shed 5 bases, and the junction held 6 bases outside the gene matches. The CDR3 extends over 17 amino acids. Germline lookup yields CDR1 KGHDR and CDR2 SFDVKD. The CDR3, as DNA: TGTGCCACCAGTGATTTGACTAGCGGGAAGGCCCACAATGAGCAGTTCTTC. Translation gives CATSDLTSGKAHNEQFF.

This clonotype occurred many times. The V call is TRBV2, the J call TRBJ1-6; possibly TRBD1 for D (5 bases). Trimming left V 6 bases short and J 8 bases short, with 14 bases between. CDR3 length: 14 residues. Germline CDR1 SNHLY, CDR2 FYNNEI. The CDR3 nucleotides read TGTGCCAGCAGCTACGACAGCCGCCATTCACCCCTCCACTTT. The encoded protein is CASSYDSRHSPLHF. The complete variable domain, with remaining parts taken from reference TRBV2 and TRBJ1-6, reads EPEVTQTPSHQVTQMGQEVILRCVPISNHLYFYWYRQILGQKVEFLVSFYNNEISEKSEIFDDQFSVERPDGSNFTLKIRSTKLEDSAMYFCASSYDSRHSPLHFGNGTRLTVT.

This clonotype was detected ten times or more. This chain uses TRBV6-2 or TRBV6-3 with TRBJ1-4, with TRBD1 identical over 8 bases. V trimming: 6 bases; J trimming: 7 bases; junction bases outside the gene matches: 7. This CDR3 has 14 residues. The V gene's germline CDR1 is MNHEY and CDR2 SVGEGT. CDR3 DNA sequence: TGTGCCAGCAGAAACAGGGGGTTCGGTGAAAAACTGTTTTTT. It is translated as CASRNRGFGEKLFF.

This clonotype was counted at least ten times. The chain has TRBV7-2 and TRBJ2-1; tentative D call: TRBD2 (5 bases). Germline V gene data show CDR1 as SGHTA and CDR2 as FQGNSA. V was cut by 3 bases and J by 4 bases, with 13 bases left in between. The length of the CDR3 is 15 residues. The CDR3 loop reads CASSFTSGKYNEQFF. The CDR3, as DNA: TGTGCCAGCAGCTTTACCAGCGGCAAATACAATGAGCAGTTCTTC.